These T cell receptor beta chains were read from a single sample in a study of PD-1 blockade in classical Hodgkin lymphoma. Assay: immunoSEQ multiplex PCR; the TCRdb copy retains only in-frame clones and omits some. The sample holds some 150,000 clones, around four fifths seen once. The sequencing used peripheral blood mononuclear cells (PBMCs), collected before the second cycle of nivolumab. Receptor source: a human donor with classical Hodgkin lymphoma. Both conserved end residues are part of each CDR3. The D gene is left open where the match is weak. Expanded clones get a size class; other rows say once, few or many, or leave the size out.

v_gene	len	j_gene	d_gene	abundance	CDR3aa	CDR3nt
TRBV19	14	TRBJ2-5	-	-	CASSLYRFEETQYF	TGTGCCAGTAGTCTCTACAGGTTCGAGGAGACCCAGTACTTC
TRBV5-1	16	TRBJ2-4	-	-	CASSLQGFGSKNIQYF	TGCGCCAGCAGCTTACAGGGATTTGGGTCCAAAAACATTCAGTACTTC
TRBV6-5	15	TRBJ2-3	-	-	CASSYSSGRADTQYF	TGTGCCAGCAGTTACTCTTCTGGCCGGGCAGATACGCAGTATTTT
TRBV7-9	16	TRBJ2-1	TRBD2	-	CASSLESPSGYNEQFF	TGTGCCAGCAGCTTAGAATCCCCTAGCGGCTACAATGAGCAGTTCTTC
TRBV27	14	TRBJ2-7	-	-	CASSLRGTGGEQYF	TGTGCCAGCAGTTTACGGGGAACTGGGGGCGAGCAGTACTTC
TRBV15	15	TRBJ2-5	TRBD2	-	CATSSPGAGGETQYF	TGTGCCACCAGCAGTCCGGGAGCGGGGGGAGAGACCCAGTACTTC
TRBV18	15	TRBJ1-1	TRBD1	-	CASSPGGTGDNEAFF	TGTGCCAGCTCACCGGGCGGGACAGGGGATAATGAAGCTTTCTTT
TRBV7-9	14	TRBJ1-1	-	-	CASSLVPVAGEAFF	TGTGCCAGCAGCTTAGTACCGGTGGCAGGTGAAGCTTTCTTT
TRBV29-1	14	TRBJ1-3	-	-	CSVEGGSSGNTIYF	TGCAGCGTTGAAGGGGGCAGCTCTGGAAACACCATATATTTT
TRBV6-5	14	TRBJ2-7	-	-	CASSRSGPHYEQYF	TGTGCCAGCAGTCGATCCGGGCCACACTACGAGCAGTACTTC
TRBV19	16	TRBJ1-5	-	-	CASSILEASSNQPQHF	TGTGCCAGTAGTATTCTGGAGGCCAGTAGCAATCAGCCCCAGCATTTT
TRBV29-1	21	TRBJ2-1	TRBD2	few	CSVARLLYISPPSGFNNEQFF	TGCAGTGTTGCAAGGCTTTTGTACATCTCTCCGCCTAGCGGATTCAACAATGAGCAGTTCTTC
TRBV6-6	15	TRBJ2-3	-	-	CASSYPASGLDTQYF	TGTGCCAGCAGTTATCCGGCCAGCGGACTAGATACGCAGTATTTT
TRBV9	14	TRBJ1-3	TRBD1	-	CASSPRQGQNTIYF	TGTGCCAGCAGCCCCCGACAGGGCCAAAACACCATATATTTT
TRBV18	15	TRBJ1-2	-	-	CASSPLDTGHYGYTF	TGTGCCAGCTCACCACTGGACACAGGACACTATGGCTACACCTTC
TRBV7-9	13	TRBJ1-2	TRBD1	-	CASTETGLYGYTF	TGTGCCAGCACCGAGACAGGGCTCTATGGCTACACCTTC
TRBV18	17	TRBJ2-1	-	few	CASSHDWIPSSYNEQFF	TGTGCCAGCTCACACGACTGGATCCCAAGCTCCTACAATGAGCAGTTCTTC
TRBV6-6	13	TRBJ1-2	-	-	CASTPGVYYGYTF	TGTGCCAGCACCCCCGGGGTCTACTATGGCTACACCTTC
TRBV5-4	15	TRBJ1-1	TRBD1	-	CASALAGGLNTEAFF	TGTGCCAGCGCTTTGGCAGGGGGCTTGAACACTGAAGCTTTCTTT
TRBV6-5	15	TRBJ2-2	-	few	CASSYRTPNTGELFF	TGTGCCAGCAGTTACAGGACCCCGAACACCGGGGAGCTGTTTTTT
TRBV6-5	15	TRBJ2-3	TRBD2	-	CASRTSGASTDTQYF	TGTGCCAGCCGTACTAGCGGGGCTAGCACAGATACGCAGTATTTT
TRBV28	13	TRBJ1-1	-	-	CASSLEQLNEAFF	TGTGCCAGCAGTCTCGAACAGCTGAATGAAGCTTTCTTT
TRBV2	15	TRBJ2-7	TRBD2	-	CASSEGEGKPYEQYF	TGTGCCAGCAGTGAAGGGGAGGGAAAGCCGTACGAGCAGTACTTC
TRBV10-3	13	TRBJ2-2	-	-	CAISVGDTGELFF	TGTGCCATCAGTGTGGGGGACACCGGGGAGCTGTTTTTT
TRBV6-5	15	TRBJ1-1	-	-	CASSYRWLQNTEAFF	TGTGCCAGCAGTTACCGCTGGCTCCAGAACACTGAAGCTTTCTTT
TRBV7-9	15	TRBJ1-4	TRBD1	-	CATSAQGATNEKLFF	TGTGCCACCTCAGCCCAGGGGGCAACTAATGAAAAACTGTTTTTT
TRBV6-6	13	TRBJ2-7	-	-	CASSSGKNYEQYF	TGTGCCAGCAGTTCCGGCAAAAACTACGAGCAGTACTTC
TRBV7-9	14	TRBJ2-2	-	-	CASSLLVGGGELFF	TGTGCCAGCAGCTTACTCGTAGGGGGCGGGGAGCTGTTTTTT
TRBV6-6	14	TRBJ1-2	TRBD1	-	CASSRGTENYGYTF	TGTGCCAGCAGCCGAGGGACAGAGAACTATGGCTACACCTTC
TRBV7-2	15	TRBJ2-7	TRBD1	few	CASSPAGTGPYEQYF	TGTGCCAGCAGCCCCGCCGGGACAGGGCCCTACGAGCAGTACTTC
TRBV19	19	TRBJ2-1	TRBD2	once	CASSYLGLAGGPSYNEQFF	TGTGCCAGTAGCTATCTTGGACTAGCGGGAGGGCCCTCCTACAATGAGCAGTTCTTC
TRBV6-5	16	TRBJ2-3	TRBD2	-	CASSYSPSGGRNTQYF	TGTGCCAGCAGTTACTCGCCTAGCGGGGGGAGAAATACGCAGTATTTT
TRBV30	15	TRBJ2-2	-	-	CAWIQGQGLTGELFF	TGTGCCTGGATCCAGGGGCAGGGCCTCACCGGGGAGCTGTTTTTT
TRBV6-6	14	TRBJ2-7	TRBD2	-	CATTPLAGKYEQYF	TGTGCTACAACCCCCTTAGCGGGGAAGTACGAGCAGTACTTC
TRBV7-2	14	TRBJ2-7	TRBD1	-	CASSYRGSSYEQYF	TGTGCCAGCAGCTACAGGGGATCATCCTACGAGCAGTACTTC
TRBV5-4	13	TRBJ2-7	TRBD1	-	CASSETGSYEQYF	TGTGCCAGCAGTGAGACAGGGTCCTACGAGCAGTACTTC
TRBV5-1	14	TRBJ2-7	TRBD1	-	CASSVGQGIYEQYF	TGCGCCAGCAGTGTGGGACAGGGGATTTACGAGCAGTACTTC
TRBV18	15	TRBJ2-1	TRBD2	-	CASSPPGLADNEQFF	TGTGCCAGCTCACCTCCGGGACTAGCGGACAATGAGCAGTTCTTC
TRBV19	14	TRBJ1-3	-	-	CASSIHREGNTIYF	TGTGCCAGTAGTATTCATCGGGAAGGAAACACCATATATTTT
TRBV7-9	13	TRBJ1-2	-	few	CASSSQGLGGYTF	TGTGCCAGCAGCTCCCAGGGGTTAGGCGGCTACACCTTC
TRBV29-1	14	TRBJ1-1	TRBD1	-	CSVGPGQGHREAFF	TGCAGCGTCGGTCCGGGACAGGGTCATCGCGAAGCTTTCTTT
TRBV7-6	16	TRBJ2-3	TRBD2	-	CASSSTSGVPTDTQYF	TGTGCCAGCAGCTCGACTAGCGGGGTTCCCACAGATACGCAGTATTTT
TRBV7-9	15	TRBJ2-1	TRBD2	-	CASSTRLAVNVEQFF	TGTGCCAGCAGCACGCGACTAGCGGTCAATGTCGAGCAGTTCTTC
TRBV19	14	TRBJ1-1	-	few	CASTRGGANTEAFF	TGTGCCAGTACCAGGGGTGGGGCGAACACTGAAGCTTTCTTT
TRBV29-1	14	TRBJ1-2	-	-	CSVSRDGPLFGYTF	TGCAGCGTTTCGAGGGACGGTCCCCTATTCGGCTACACCTTC